Reported below is one T cell receptor beta chain. The antigen is unknown. This record comes from a study of OX40 agonist ivuxolimab in advanced cancers. This CDR3 spans 11 amino acids. V lost 2 bases to trimming and J lost 7 bases, with 8 bases between them. Germline values: CDR1 GTSNPN, CDR2 SVGIG (reference sequence). Notes on the study in general: Part of the nonresponder group also had normalized T-cell clonal expansion that was low.

The protocol was immunoSEQ multiplex PCR, while the TCRdb copy is restricted to in-frame clones and leaves out a portion. The table shows under 85,000 clones, with around nine tenths occurring only once. The TCR was taken from an adult with an advanced solid tumor such as melanoma, head and neck, liver or kidney cancer. V is TRBV30 and J is TRBJ1-2; a weak D match, TRBD1 (6 bases). The sample was CD4+ or CD8+ T cells sorted from blood, taken in a trial of the OX40 agonist ivuxolimab. CDR3 loop: CAWSHRAGYTF. Written as DNA, the CDR3 is TGTGCCTGGAGTCACAGGGCTGGCTACACCTTC.